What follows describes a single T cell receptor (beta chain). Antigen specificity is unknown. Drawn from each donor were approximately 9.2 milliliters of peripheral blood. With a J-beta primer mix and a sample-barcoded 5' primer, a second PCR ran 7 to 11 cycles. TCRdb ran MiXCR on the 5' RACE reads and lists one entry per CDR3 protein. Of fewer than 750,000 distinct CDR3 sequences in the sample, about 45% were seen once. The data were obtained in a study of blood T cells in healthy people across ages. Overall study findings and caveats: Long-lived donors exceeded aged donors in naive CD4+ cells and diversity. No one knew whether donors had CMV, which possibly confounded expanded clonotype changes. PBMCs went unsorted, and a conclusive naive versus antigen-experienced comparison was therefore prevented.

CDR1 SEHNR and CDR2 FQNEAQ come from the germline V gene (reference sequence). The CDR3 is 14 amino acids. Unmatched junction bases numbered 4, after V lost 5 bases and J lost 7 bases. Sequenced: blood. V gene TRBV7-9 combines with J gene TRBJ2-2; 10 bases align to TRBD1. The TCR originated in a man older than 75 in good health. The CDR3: CASSRTGGGGELFF. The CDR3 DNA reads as TGTGCCAGCAGCCGGACAGGGGGAGGCGGGGAGCTGTTTTTT. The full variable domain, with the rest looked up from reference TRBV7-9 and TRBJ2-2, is DTGVSQNPRHKITKRGQNVTFRCDPISEHNRLYWYRQTLGQGPEFLTYFQNEAQLEKSRLLSDRFSAERPKGSFSTLEIQRTEQGDSAMYLCASSRTGGGGELFFGEGSRLTVL.